This TCR beta chain is drawn from a study of blood T cell repertoires in COVID-19. Study-level background: The cDNA or gDNA used as material had been derived from T cells, B-cell-depleted T cells, or PBMCs.

V shed 0 bases and J shed 1 base, with 10 bases lying between them. The CDR3 contains 15 residues. Germline lookup yields CDR1 SGHDN and CDR2 FVKESK. Original analysis: Amplification of reference gene primers provided the estimated nucleated cell counts. Produced via immunoSEQ multiplex PCR; TCRdb's table is partial and in-frame only. V and J calls and clone size follow that table, whereas D and trimming were derived from the DNA. This repertoire shows about 160,000 clones, roughly four fifths found once; its top ten account for 22%. Sequenced material: peripheral blood. J is TRBJ2-7 and V is TRBV14; D not resolved. This receptor was taken from an elderly woman with acute or convalescent COVID-19. The CDR3 spells CASSQDLGVSYEQYF. The CDR3 DNA reads TGTGCCAGCAGCCAAGATCTGGGCGTATCCTACGAGCAGTACTTC.